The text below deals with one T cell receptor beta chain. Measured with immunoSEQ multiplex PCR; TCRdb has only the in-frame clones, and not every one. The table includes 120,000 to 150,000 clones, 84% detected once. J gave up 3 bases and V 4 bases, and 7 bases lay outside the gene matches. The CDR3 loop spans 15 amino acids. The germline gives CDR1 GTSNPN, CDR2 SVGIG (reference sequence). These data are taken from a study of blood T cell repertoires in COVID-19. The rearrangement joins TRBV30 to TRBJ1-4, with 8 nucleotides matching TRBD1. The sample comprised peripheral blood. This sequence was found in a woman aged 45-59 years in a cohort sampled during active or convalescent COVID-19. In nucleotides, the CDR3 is TGTGCCTGGACTGGACAGGGCCTCTCTAATGAAAAACTGTTTTTT. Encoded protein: CAWTGQGLSNEKLFF.